This is a list of T cell receptor beta chains from one sample in a study of T cell repertoires in cytomegalovirus infection. TCRdb processed the reads anew with MiXCR; each CDR3 protein has one entry. The data show 310,000 or so distinct CDR3 sequences, around 25% seen once. These receptors' targets are unknown. Sample: cultured PBMCs, taken from culture after CMV antigen stimulation. The receptors come from a human donor in good health (CMV status not recorded). Some clones in this sample may be carry-over from other donors' samples. CDR3s include the opening cysteine and the closing phenylalanine or tryptophan. Each record gives: D gene, J gene, V gene, clone size, CDR3 protein, CDR3 DNA. The D gene is left open where the match is weak. Clone size is given for some rows only: seen once, a few or many times, or a class if the clone is expanded.

TRBD2,TRBJ2-2,TRBV2,NA,CASRIAGRNGELFF,TGTGCCAGCAGGATAGCGGGACGGAACGGGGAGCTGTTTTTT
TRBD2,TRBJ2-2,TRBV19,NA,CASRLAGVGLGTGELFF,TGTGCCAGTAGACTAGCGGGAGTTGGCTTGGGCACCGGGGAGCTGTTTTTT
NA,TRBJ1-1,TRBV27,few,CASSLSLGQGGAEAFF,TGTGCCAGCAGTTTATCGTTGGGCCAGGGAGGCGCTGAAGCTTTCTTT
NA,TRBJ2-7,TRBV7-2,many,CASSLIISGDYEQYF,TGTGCCAGCAGCCTCATAATTTCGGGGGACTACGAGCAGTACTTC
NA,TRBJ2-5,TRBV4-1,NA,CASSQDSGTAQYF,TGCGCCAGCAGCCAAGATTCGGGTACCGCCCAGTACTTC
NA,TRBJ2-2,TRBV5-1,NA,CASSPDKEGGELFF,TGCGCCAGCAGCCCGGACAAGGAGGGGGGGGAGCTGTTTTTT
NA,TRBJ1-2,TRBV29-1,NA,CSVDGRSLNYGYTF,TGCAGCGTTGACGGACGGTCACTCAACTATGGCTACACCTTC
NA,TRBJ1-5,TRBV7-8,many,CASSLRLRRAGQPQHF,TGTGCCAGCAGCTTAAGGTTGAGGAGGGCAGGTCAGCCCCAGCATTTT
NA,TRBJ2-6,TRBV6-1,few,CAGLSSGANVLTF,TGTGCCGGTCTGTCCTCTGGGGCCAACGTCCTGACTTTC
NA,TRBJ1-6,TRBV11-1,once,CASSLDGARALHF,TGTGCCAGCAGCTTGGACGGGGCAAGGGCCCTCCACTTT
NA,TRBJ1-1,TRBV7-9,many,CASSPTKGRNTEAFF,TGTGCCAGCAGCCCTACGAAGGGCAGGAACACTGAAGCTTTCTTT
NA,TRBJ1-2,TRBV20-1,NA,CSASKQDYGYTF,TGCAGTGCTAGTAAACAGGACTATGGCTACACCTTC
NA,TRBJ1-5,TRBV6-6,few,CASGRRGNQPQHF,TGTGCCAGCGGACGTAGGGGGAATCAGCCCCAGCATTTT
NA,TRBJ1-2,TRBV7-9,few,CASSSTAANYGYTF,TGTGCCAGCAGCTCGACAGCAGCTAACTATGGCTACACCTTC
NA,TRBJ2-7,TRBV6-5,NA,CASSYGPTYEQYF,TGTGCCAGCAGTTACGGACCCACCTACGAGCAGTACTTC
NA,TRBJ1-6,TRBV7-2,NA,CASSAARGYSYNSPLHF,TGTGCCAGCAGCGCAGCCCGGGGATACTCCTATAATTCACCCCTCCACTTT
NA,TRBJ1-6,TRBV11-2,few,CASSLVQVGPNSPLHF,TGTGCCAGCAGCTTAGTACAGGTCGGACCTAATTCACCCCTCCACTTT